The 3 T cell receptor beta chains below all came from one sample that was sequenced in a study of blood T cells in healthy people across ages. Primers used in a second PCR of about 7 to 11 cycles were a sample-barcoded 5' primer and a J-beta primer mix. MiXCR, applied by TCRdb to the 5' RACE reads, yields one record per CDR3 protein. This sample has some 1,500,000 distinct CDR3 sequences, with under 55% found just once. Sequencing used blood. Receptor source: a woman between 18 and 30 years old in good health.

This clonotype has more than one count but fewer than ten. V is TRBV12-3 or TRBV12-4 and J is TRBJ2-3; 9 bases align to TRBD1. This CDR3 is built from 15 residues. The J segment lost 3 bases and the V segment lost 0 bases, leaving 1 base of the junction unmatched. In DNA, the CDR3 is TGTGCCAGCAGTTTAGCGGGGACAGGGACAGATACGCAGTATTTT. Translated: CASSLAGTGTDTQYF.

This clonotype showed up just a few times. The chain links TRBV7-9 to TRBJ2-7; D is perhaps TRBD1 (5 bases). The ends were cut back, 4 bases at V and 1 base at J, with 11 bases in the middle. The CDR3 runs to 14 residues. CDR1 and CDR2 (germline): SEHNR, FQNEAQ (reference sequence). The CDR3 DNA reads TGTGCCAGCAGCTCAAAGGCAGGGTCCTACGAGCAGTACTTC. It codes for CASSSKAGSYEQYF.

The chain couples TRBV4-1 to TRBJ1-1; TRBD1 matches at 10 bases. The J segment lost 8 bases and the V segment lost 3 bases, leaving 9 bases of the junction unmatched. This CDR3 is 15 amino acids long. CDR1 and CDR2 (germline): MGHRA, YSYEKL. The DNA for the CDR3 is TGCGCCAGCAGCCATACCCCGCGGGACAGGGGAGAAGCTTTCTTT. Its protein is CASSHTPRDRGEAFF.